This T cell receptor beta chain appears in the sequencing data of a study of cytomegalovirus exposure and HLA in healthy donors. About the research overall: The early release's HLA-typed donors yielded some 85 million unique TCRs.

On this clone itself: Its antigen is as yet unknown.

The ends lost 0 bases at V and 4 bases at J; junction bases unmatched: 10. The length of the CDR3 is 18 residues. CDR1 SGHRS and CDR2 YFSETQ come from the germline V gene. Healthy bone marrow donors made up the donors. Whole-study results and caveats: Reported results showed that the classifier diagnosed cytomegalovirus status with high specificity and sensitivity. As a later analysis showed, a missense DCLRE1C variant was linked to trimming of TCR beta V- and J-genes.

The study ran its PCR with 60 Vbeta and 13 Jbeta primers. Profiling relied on immunoSEQ multiplex PCR, and the TCRdb table lists in-frame clones only, not all of them. The sample lists 140,000 to 150,000 clones, over 80% occurring once. The sequence was collected from a woman aged 25-40 years in good health and CMV-seronegative. Sequenced: PBMCs. This chain connects TRBV5-1 to TRBJ2-1; 10 positions match TRBD1. CDR3 DNA sequence: TGCGCCAGCAGCTTGGATGGGACAGGGGCCGAGAGTTACAATGAGCAGTTCTTC. It specifies CASSLDGTGAESYNEQFF.